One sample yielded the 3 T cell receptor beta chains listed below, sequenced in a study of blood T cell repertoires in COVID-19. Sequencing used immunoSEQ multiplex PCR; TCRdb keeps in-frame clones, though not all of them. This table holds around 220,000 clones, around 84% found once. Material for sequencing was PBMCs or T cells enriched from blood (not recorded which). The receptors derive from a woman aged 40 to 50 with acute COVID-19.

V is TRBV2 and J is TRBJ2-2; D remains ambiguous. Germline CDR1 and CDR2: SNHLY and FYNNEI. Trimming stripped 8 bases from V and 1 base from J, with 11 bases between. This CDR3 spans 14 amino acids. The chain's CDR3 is CASLKSRNTGELFF. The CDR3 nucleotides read TGTGCCAGCTTAAAAAGCCGGAACACCGGGGAGCTGTTTTTT.

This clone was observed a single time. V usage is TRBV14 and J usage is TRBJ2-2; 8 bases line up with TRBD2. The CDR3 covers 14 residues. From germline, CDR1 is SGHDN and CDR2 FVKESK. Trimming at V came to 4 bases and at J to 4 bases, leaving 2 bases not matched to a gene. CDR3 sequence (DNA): TGTGCCAGCAGCCCGGGACTAGTCACCGGGGAGCTGTTTTTT. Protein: CASSPGLVTGELFF.

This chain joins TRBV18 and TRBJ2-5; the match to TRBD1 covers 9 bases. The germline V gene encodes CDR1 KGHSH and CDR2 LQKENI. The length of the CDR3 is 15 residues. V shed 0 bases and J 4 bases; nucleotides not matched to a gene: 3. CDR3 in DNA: TGTGCCAGCTCACCACCGGGGACAGGGTTAGAGACCCAGTACTTC. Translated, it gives CASSPPGTGLETQYF.